This T cell receptor (beta chain) was retrieved from a study of T-cell reconstitution after alpha-beta-depleted transplantation in children. Preparation of the TCRbeta library used unique molecular identifiers. TCRdb re-derived calls from the PCR reads in MiXCR, one entry per CDR3 protein. This table holds 380,000 or so distinct CDR3 sequences, roughly 15% found once. V lost 6 bases to trimming and J lost 2 bases, with 13 bases between them. The CDR3 covers 14 residues. This clonotype was counted many times. This chain uses TRBV12-3 or TRBV12-4 with TRBJ1-1; D uncertain. The specimen comprised PBMCs, sampled from the stem cell graft. The sequence derives from a human donor who donated a stem cell graft to a child with Fanconi anemia. The chain's CDR3 is CASRPVGLNTEAFF. The CDR3 bases are TGTGCCAGCAGACCCGTCGGGTTAAACACTGAAGCTTTCTTT.